These 10 T cell receptor beta chains were all obtained from the same sample, sequenced in a study of cytomegalovirus exposure and HLA in healthy donors. Both 60 Vbeta primers and 13 Jbeta primers went into the PCR. Only in-frame clones appear in the TCRdb table, and some are missing; sequencing was by immunoSEQ multiplex PCR. Of more than 85,000 clones in the sample, more than 60% were seen once. Material for sequencing was PBMCs. The origin of the receptors is a male donor in good health and CMV-seronegative.

The V gene is TRBV29-1, the J gene TRBJ2-1; 9 bases line up with TRBD2. The CDR3 consists of 14 residues. Germline V gene data show CDR1 as SQVTM and CDR2 as ANQGSEA. With 4 bases clipped from V and 5 bases from J, the junction kept 6 bases outside the gene matches. The CDR3 region has the DNA TGCAGCGTTGGGAGGATAGCGGGGGACAATGAGCAGTTCTTC. This gives the protein CSVGRIAGDNEQFF.

V usage is TRBV28 and J usage is TRBJ1-5; no firm D call. The CDR3 totals 14 residues. Germline V gene data show CDR1 as MDHEN and CDR2 as SYDVKM. Trimming left V 5 bases short and J 2 bases short, with 10 bases between. The CDR3 coding sequence is TGTGCCAGCAGTCCGGGCGGGGGCAATCAGCCCCAGCATTTT. Translation: CASSPGGGNQPQHF. Using reference TRBV28 and TRBJ1-5 for the parts outside the CDR3, the full variable domain is DVKVTQSSRYLVKRTGEKVFLECVQDMDHENMFWYRQDPGLGLRLIYFSYDVKMKEKGDIPEGYSVSREKKERFSLILESASTNQTSMYLCASSPGGGNQPQHFGDGTRLSIL.

The chain is built from TRBV4-1 and TRBJ2-7; D perhaps matches TRBD1 (5 bases). Germline V gene lookup returns CDR1 MGHRA and CDR2 YSYEKL. V was pared by 4 bases and J by 5 bases, with 18 bases between. The CDR3 has 15 amino acids. The CDR3 nucleotides are TGCGCCAGCAGCCCTGTGGGGCGGAGCCGCAACGAGCAGTACTTC. Protein sequence: CASSPVGRSRNEQYF.

This chain joins TRBV15 and TRBJ2-3, with 9 bases matching TRBD1. The CDR3 runs 16 residues. V shed 1 base and J 0 bases; nucleotides not matched to a gene: 2. Germline loops: CDR1 LNHNV, CDR2 YYDKDF (reference sequence). The CDR3 spells CATSRGTGASTDTQYF. CDR3 DNA: TGTGCCACCAGCAGAGGGACAGGGGCAAGCACAGATACGCAGTATTTT.

The chain is built from TRBV5-4 and TRBJ2-5; 9 bases are shared with TRBD1. The J call is doubtful: the DNA matches TRBJ2-7 better. The CDR3 has 15 residues. Germline V gene lookup returns CDR1 SGHNT and CDR2 YYREEE (reference sequence). The CDR3 DNA is TGTGCCAGCAGCCAGATTCGACAGGGGGACCACGAGCAGTACTTC. It translates to CASSQIRQGDHEQYF.

This clone was detected only a few times. DNA of the CDR3: TGTGCCATCGCCCCGGGGTACAATCAGCCCCAGCATTTT. The encoded protein is CAIAPGYNQPQHF. This chain connects TRBV10-3 to TRBJ1-5; no clear D gene. Per the germline V gene, CDR1 is ENHRY and CDR2 is SYGVKD. V gave up 8 bases and J gave up 3 bases, with 11 bases separating them. The CDR3 extends over 13 amino acids.

The chain uses TRBV2 and TRBJ2-6, with D perhaps TRBD2 (5 bases). The V gene lost 4 bases and the J gene lost 0 bases, with 7 bases spanning the gap. This CDR3 region has 15 residues. The germline CDR1 and CDR2 sequences are SNHLY and FYNNEI. CDR3 DNA: TGTGCCAGCAGTGCGGGGATCTCTGGGGCCAACGTCCTGACTTTC. Its translation is CASSAGISGANVLTF.

The chain carries TRBV18 and TRBJ1-1; no firm D call. The V end was cut by 1 base, the J end by 0 bases, with 15 bases between. The germline V gene encodes CDR1 KGHSH and CDR2 LQKENI. The CDR3 totals 17 residues. The CDR3 coding sequence is TGTGCCAGCTCACCACACGGACTTAGGGCTTTGAACACTGAAGCTTTCTTT. Its translation is CASSPHGLRALNTEAFF.

The V gene is TRBV5-5, the J gene TRBJ1-4; D gene uncertain. The V end was cut by 1 base, the J end by 0 bases, with 7 bases between. Germline lookup yields CDR1 SGHKS and CDR2 YYEKEE (reference sequence). This CDR3 is built from 15 residues. The CDR3, as DNA: TGTGCCAGCAGCTTGCCGGGGACAACTAATGAAAAACTGTTTTTT. Protein: CASSLPGTTNEKLFF.

The chain employs TRBV2 and TRBJ2-7, with 7 bases lining up with TRBD1. The CDR3 consists of 12 residues. V was pared by 6 bases and J by 3 bases, with 2 bases of the junction left unmatched. Germline loops: CDR1 SNHLY, CDR2 FYNNEI. DNA for the CDR3: TGTGCCAGCAGCCGGGACAGCTACGAGCAGTACTTC. Protein product: CASSRDSYEQYF.